The 26 T cell receptor beta chains listed next were all sequenced from one sample in a study of CD8 T cells in Susac syndrome. Random hexamers were used to reverse transcribe the RNA input (roughly 0.5 to 1 ug). TCRdb reanalysed the immunoSEQ multiplex PCR reads using MiXCR and keeps one entry per CDR3 protein. The sample shows 330,000 or so distinct CDR3 sequences, 70% to 90% of them seen only once. The sequencing sample was made of CD8+ T cells from PBMCs. The receptor set was obtained from a human donor with multiple sclerosis.

The V gene is TRBV7-9, the J gene TRBJ1-2; tentative D call: TRBD1 (5 bases). CDR3 size: 16 residues. Germline values: CDR1 SEHNR, CDR2 FQNEAQ (reference sequence). Trimming shortened V by 4 bases and J by 5 bases, and 20 bases separated the two germline ends. The CDR3 loop is CASSSQGREAVYGYTF. For the CDR3, the DNA is TGTGCCAGCAGCTCCCAGGGCAGGGAAGCGGTTTATGGCTACACCTTC.

The J gene is TRBJ1-1, the V gene TRBV28; D is undetermined. Germline V lookup: CDR1 MDHEN, CDR2 SYDVKM. This CDR3 region has 12 residues. V gave up 4 bases and J gave up 5 bases, with 8 bases separating them. The CDR3 protein is CASSWMGTEAFF. The CDR3 bases are TGTGCCAGCAGTTGGATGGGGACTGAAGCTTTCTTT. Full variable domain (missing parts from reference TRBV28 and TRBJ1-1): DVKVTQSSRYLVKRTGEKVFLECVQDMDHENMFWYRQDPGLGLRLIYFSYDVKMKEKGDIPEGYSVSREKKERFSLILESASTNQTSMYLCASSWMGTEAFFGQGTRLTVV.

This clonotype was picked up a small number of times. The chain recombines TRBV12-3 or TRBV12-4 with TRBJ2-1; 7 bases match TRBD2. Germline trimming cut 2 bases from V and 5 bases from J; bases unmatched to any gene: 3. This CDR3 comprises 14 residues. The CDR3 reads CASSLIAGDNEQFF. For the CDR3, the DNA is TGTGCCAGCAGTTTAATTGCGGGGGACAATGAGCAGTTCTTC.

This clonotype was observed once. The rearrangement links TRBV9 to TRBJ1-5, with D possibly matching TRBD1 (5 bases). Trimming cost V 3 bases and J 1 base, with 11 bases left between them. CDR3 length: 15 residues. The germline V gene has CDR1 SGDLS and CDR2 YYNGEE. The CDR3 loop reads CASSAGAVSNQPQHF. The DNA for the CDR3 is TGTGCCAGCAGCGCCGGGGCCGTCAGCAATCAGCCCCAGCATTTT.

The gene calls are TRBV19 and TRBJ1-3; D is undetermined. The CDR3 is made up of 15 amino acids. The V end lost 5 bases, the J end lost 0 bases, and 11 bases lay between the germline ends. CDR1 and CDR2 from the germline V gene are LNHDA and SQIVND (reference sequence). CDR3 bases: TGTGCCAGTAGTGGTTACCCGAGCTCTGGAAACACCATATATTTT. Residues: CASSGYPSSGNTIYF.

V is TRBV15 and J is TRBJ2-2; D unclear. Trimming pared 8 bases from V and 2 bases from J, leaving 3 bases between. Germline CDR1 reads LNHNV; CDR2 reads YYDKDF (reference sequence). The CDR3 length is 11 residues. The CDR3 is CATGNTGELFF. CDR3 bases: TGTGCCACCGGAAACACCGGGGAGCTGTTTTTT.

V gene TRBV19 combines with J gene TRBJ1-1; D ambiguous. This CDR3 is 14 amino acids long. Germline V lookup: CDR1 LNHDA, CDR2 SQIVND (reference sequence). Trimming took 6 bases from V and 0 from J, leaving 11 bases between them. The CDR3 DNA reads as TGTGCCAGTAGCATCGGGGTAATGAACACTGAAGCTTTCTTT. Its translation is CASSIGVMNTEAFF.

V gene TRBV20-1 combines with J gene TRBJ2-2; 7 nucleotides agree with TRBD1. Germline V CDR1 and CDR2: DFQATT, SNEGSKA (reference sequence). The CDR3 sequence is 14 residues long. Trimming cost V 6 bases and J 1 base; bases outside gene matches: 5. CDR3 in amino acids: CSAPRTGNTGELFF. DNA of the CDR3: TGCAGTGCCCCTCGGACAGGGAACACCGGGGAGCTGTTTTTT.

The chain combines TRBV20-1 with TRBJ2-7; possible D gene TRBD2, 6 bases. Trimming stripped 0 bases from V and 4 bases from J, with 16 bases between. The CDR3 contains 15 residues. The germline CDR1 and CDR2 sequences are DFQATT and SNEGSKA (reference sequence). Here the CDR3 reads CSARDYGGAEYEQYF. DNA for the CDR3: TGCAGTGCTAGAGACTACGGGGGAGCGGAATACGAGCAGTACTTC.

This clonotype was counted a single time. This rearrangement joins TRBV6-5 to TRBJ1-1, with TRBD1 matching over 9 bases. The CDR3 covers 14 residues. Per germline, CDR1 MNHEY and CDR2 SVGAGI. The V and J ends lost 6 bases and 2 bases, in that order; junction bases with no gene match: 4. The CDR3 loop reads CASRDRGSNTEAFF. In nucleotides, the CDR3 is TGTGCCAGCAGAGACAGGGGGTCCAACACTGAAGCTTTCTTT.

CDR3 in amino acids: CASSLPGGLSYGYTF. The CDR3 nucleotides read TGTGCCAGCAGTCTCCCCGGGGGGCTGAGCTATGGCTACACCTTC. The V call is TRBV28, the J call TRBJ1-2; D perhaps matches TRBD1 (6 bases). Germline CDR1 and CDR2: MDHEN and SYDVKM. The CDR3 spans 15 residues. V shed 5 bases and J shed 4 bases, with 17 bases lying between them.

V is TRBV4-3 and J is TRBJ2-1, with 7 positions matching TRBD2. Germline CDR1 is LGHNA and CDR2 is YSLEER. The CDR3 sequence is 19 residues long. V lost 3 bases, J lost 4 bases, and 18 bases stayed unmatched. The CDR3 DNA reads TGCGCCAGCAGCCAGGGAACCAGCGGGGAGGGGTATCCGTACAATGAGCAGTTCTTC. It encodes CASSQGTSGEGYPYNEQFF.

Of note for this clonotype: The junction departs from germline at one end; a sequencing error may be responsible. V gene TRBV5-1 combines with J gene TRBJ2-3; D gene unclear. Germline loops: CDR1 SGHRS, CDR2 YFSETQ. The CDR3 sequence is 12 residues long. CDR3: CASSWSTDTQYF. The CDR3 coding sequence is TGCGCCAGTAGCTGGTCCACAGATACGCAGTATTTT. The full variable domain, its missing parts supplied by reference TRBV5-1 and TRBJ2-3, is KAGVTQTPRYLIKTRGQQVTLSCSPISGHRSVSWYQQTPGQGLQFLFEYFSETQRNKGNFPGRFSGRQFSNSRSEMNVSTLELGDSALYLCASSWSTDTQYFGPGTRLTVL.

The gene calls are TRBV28 and TRBJ2-7, with 8 bases fitting TRBD1. The V and J ends lost 5 bases and 2 bases, in that order; junction bases with no gene match: 2. The CDR3 consists of 13 residues. CDR1 and CDR2 (germline): MDHEN, SYDVKM. Here the CDR3 DNA reads TGTGCCAGCAGTATACAGGGGGCCTACGAGCAGTACTTC. Translated, it gives CASSIQGAYEQYF.

The chain uses TRBV10-2 and TRBJ2-7, with D tentatively TRBD1 or TRBD2 (5 bases each). V was shortened by 2 bases and J by 1 base, with 15 bases between the two germline ends. Germline CDR1 reads WSHSY; CDR2 reads SAAADI. The CDR3 extends over 16 amino acids. Here the CDR3 DNA reads TGCGCCAGCAGTGAGCTTATTGGGGACGCGTCCTACGAGCAGTACTTC. As protein: CASSELIGDASYEQYF.

V gene TRBV12-3 or TRBV12-4 combines with J gene TRBJ1-4; weak D call: TRBD1 (5 bases). CDR3 size: 17 residues. V lost 7 bases and J lost 0, with 18 bases in between. CDR3 amino acids: CASTLWGRLATNEKLFF. CDR3 DNA: TGTGCCAGCACCCTTTGGGGACGCCTTGCAACTAATGAAAAACTGTTTTTT.

V gene TRBV6-5 combines with J gene TRBJ1-5, with unresolved D. From germline, CDR1 is MNHEY and CDR2 SVGAGI. This CDR3 spans 12 amino acids. Trimming pared 2 bases from V and 5 bases from J, leaving 4 bases between. The CDR3 region has the DNA TGTGCCAGCAGTTACCGGGATCAGCCCCAGCATTTT. This codes for CASSYRDQPQHF.

J is TRBJ1-1 and V is TRBV11-2; possibly TRBD1 for D (5 bases). Germline V gene data show CDR1 as SGHAT and CDR2 as FQNNGV. V was clipped by 5 bases and J by 1 base, with 14 bases between them. The CDR3 has 15 residues. This chain's CDR3 is CASSRTGTPNTEAFF. The CDR3 DNA reads TGTGCCAGCAGCCGCACCGGGACGCCGAACACTGAAGCTTTCTTT.

V is TRBV28 and J is TRBJ2-1; a weak D match, TRBD2 (5 bases). CDR1 is MDHEN, CDR2 SYDVKM, per germline. Trimming stripped 1 base from V and 6 bases from J, with 13 bases between. This CDR3 has 15 amino acids. DNA of the CDR3: TGTGCCAGCAGTTTATATCCTAACGGGATCAATGAGCAGTTCTTC. Translation: CASSLYPNGINEQFF.

The rearrangement uses TRBV28 and TRBJ2-1, with D perhaps TRBD1 or TRBD2 (5 bases each). Germline V gene sequence: CDR1 MDHEN, CDR2 SYDVKM. V was trimmed by 6 bases and J by 7 bases, leaving 16 bases between them. The CDR3 has 14 amino acids. The CDR3 region has the DNA TGTGCCAGCAGGCCGGGACGGTTCGTGAATGAGCAGTTCTTC. It yields the protein CASRPGRFVNEQFF.

The J gene is TRBJ2-2, the V gene TRBV5-1; TRBD1 might be the D (5 bases). Trimming removed 3 bases from V and 0 bases from J, with 15 bases in between. Germline V gives CDR1 SGHRS, CDR2 YFSETQ. The CDR3 covers 17 residues. The CDR3 nucleotides are TGCGCCAGCAGCTACTTTCCAGGGCAGGCGAACACCGGGGAGCTGTTTTTT. Encoded protein: CASSYFPGQANTGELFF.

The gene calls are TRBV28 and TRBJ1-1, with 8 nucleotides matching TRBD1. The ends lost 5 bases at V and 6 bases at J; junction bases unmatched: 2. There are 12 residues in the CDR3. Germline V lookup: CDR1 MDHEN, CDR2 SYDVKM. The CDR3 nucleotides are TGTGCCAGCAGTACAGGGGGGGCTGAAGCTTTCTTT. Protein: CASSTGGAEAFF.

V gene TRBV6-6 combines with J gene TRBJ1-2, with 7 bases that match TRBD1. The CDR3 contains 13 residues. The germline V gene has CDR1 MNHNY and CDR2 SVGAGI (reference sequence). After removal of 1 base from V and 8 bases from J, the junction contained 4 bases not matched to a gene. CDR3 DNA: TGTGCCAGCAGTTACTTCGACAGGGAAGGCTACACCTTC. It translates to CASSYFDREGYTF.

This clonotype was recorded a few times. This chain connects TRBV6-6 to TRBJ1-5; 7 positions agree with TRBD1. This CDR3 spans 15 amino acids. Unmatched junction bases numbered 7, after V lost 2 bases and J lost 6 bases. The germline CDR1 and CDR2 sequences are MNHNY and SVGAGI (reference sequence). CDR3 nucleotide sequence: TGTGCCAGCAGTTACCCGACAGGGTCCGGTCAGCCCCAGCATTTT. Its protein is CASSYPTGSGQPQHF.

The chain joins TRBV9 to TRBJ2-7, with a possible D match to TRBD2 (6 bases). V lost 0 bases and J lost 2, with 15 bases in between. The germline V gene has CDR1 SGDLS and CDR2 YYNGEE. CDR3 length equals 16 residues. The chain's CDR3 is CASSVGDSGVTYEQYF. The CDR3 bases are TGTGCCAGCAGCGTAGGAGATTCGGGAGTGACCTACGAGCAGTACTTC.

The gene calls are TRBV27 and TRBJ1-5; a weak D match, TRBD1 (5 bases). The CDR3 runs 14 residues. Trimming stripped 2 bases from V and 6 bases from J, with 11 bases between. Germline CDR1 MNHEY, CDR2 SMNVEV (reference sequence). Here the CDR3 reads CASSLAQGSQPQHF. DNA for the CDR3: TGTGCCAGCAGTTTAGCGCAGGGAAGTCAGCCCCAGCATTTT.